The clone carrying this T cell receptor beta chain was observed a handful of times. The antigen is undetermined. These data belong to a study of type 1 regulatory T cells. Looking at the study overall: T-allo10 is an in vitro-generated, Tr1-enriched CD4 T cell product specific for alloantigen.

This CDR3 has 14 residues. V lost 4 bases and J lost 5, with 11 bases in between. MiXCR was run by TCRdb on the reads, yielding one entry per CDR3 protein. The sample records tens of thousands of distinct CDR3 sequences, 12% being singletons. The specimen was cultured non-Tr1 T cells, either the whole culture or a sorted T cell fraction (not recorded which). The J gene is TRBJ2-2, the V gene TRBV12-3 or TRBV12-4, with D possibly being TRBD2 (6 bases). This TCR was recovered from a human donor in good health. CDR3 coding DNA: TGTGCCAGCAGTTCGACTAGTCGAACCGGGGAGCTGTTTTTT. It translates to CASSSTSRTGELFF.